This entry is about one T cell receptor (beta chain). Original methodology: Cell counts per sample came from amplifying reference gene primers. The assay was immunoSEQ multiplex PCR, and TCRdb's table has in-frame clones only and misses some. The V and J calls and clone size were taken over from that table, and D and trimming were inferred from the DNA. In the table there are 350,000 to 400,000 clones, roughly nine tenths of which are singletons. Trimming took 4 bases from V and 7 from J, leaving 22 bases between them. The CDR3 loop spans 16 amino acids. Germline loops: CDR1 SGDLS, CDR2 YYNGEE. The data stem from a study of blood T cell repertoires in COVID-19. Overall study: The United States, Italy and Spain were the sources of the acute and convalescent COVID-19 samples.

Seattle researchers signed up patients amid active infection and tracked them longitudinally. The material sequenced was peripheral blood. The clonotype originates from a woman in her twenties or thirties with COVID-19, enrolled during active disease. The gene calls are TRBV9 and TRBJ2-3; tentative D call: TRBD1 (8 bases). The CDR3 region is CASSQGRDRFRNTQYF. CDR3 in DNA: TGTGCCAGCAGCCAGGGGAGGGACAGGTTCAGGAATACGCAGTATTTT.